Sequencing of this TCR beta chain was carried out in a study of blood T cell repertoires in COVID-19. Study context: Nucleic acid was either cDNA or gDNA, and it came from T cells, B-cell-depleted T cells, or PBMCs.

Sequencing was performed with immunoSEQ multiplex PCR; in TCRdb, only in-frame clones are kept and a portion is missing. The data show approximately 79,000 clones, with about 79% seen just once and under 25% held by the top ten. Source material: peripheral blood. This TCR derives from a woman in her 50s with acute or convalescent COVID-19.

The CDR3 bases are TGCGCCAGCAGCCAAGAACATCCCCTAGAGACCCAGTACTTC. Its translation is CASSQEHPLETQYF. The genes are TRBV4-3 and TRBJ2-5, with D unresolved. The CDR3 extends over 14 amino acids. Germline V lookup: CDR1 LGHNA, CDR2 YSLEER. V lost 0 bases, J lost 4 bases, and 9 bases lay in between.